This TCR beta chain is drawn from a study of blood T cell repertoires in COVID-19 (dated by TCRdb to 2019 to 2021). Regarding the complete study: Samples covering the acute and convalescent phases of COVID-19 were provided by collaborators in the United States, Italy and Spain. A freely available public database, intended as a resource for researchers studying the immune response to SARS-CoV-2, is where the repertoires were released. The samples were drawn from the first 160 participants of the ongoing ImmuneRACE study and from some 1,300 subjects provided by 6 global collaborators. Where available, HLA class I and class II types were obtained from metadata supplied by the sample provider rather than from assay-based typing. The material from the prospective study consisted of cDNA or gDNA derived from T cells, B-cell-depleted T cells, or PBMCs. Deeply sampled blood TCRbeta repertoires from subjects exposed to, actively infected with, or recovered from COVID-19 were included in the dataset. A de-identified subject ID, COVID-19 status, age in years and sex were almost always included in the sample metadata. On the study overall, not on this receptor specifically: The amount of clinical and demographic metadata varied by source and participant and was provided uncurated.

Whole blood was collected in K2EDTA tubes by collaborating institutions according to the institutions' own protocols. For TCRbeta analysis, collaborators shipped samples in one of three forms: frozen whole blood, isolated PBMCs, or DNA extracted from either of those sample types. As to this clone: Its antigen is not yet known. Base qualities are not recorded, but no much larger clone differs from it by a single base.

For CDR1 and CDR2, the germline V gene (reference sequence) lists SGHNT and YYREEE. The CDR3 numbers 17 residues from cysteine through phenylalanine. CDR3 DNA is the only sequence kept; it has 51 bases, read in frame from the first base. V ends up 1 base short and J 1 base short, with an unmatched junction base count of 8. TCRbeta CDR3 regions were amplified from genomic DNA by means of the immunoSEQ Assay, a bias-controlled multiplex PCR. Turning to the authors' computational methods: The number of nucleated cells in each sample was estimated from the amplification of reference gene primers within the assay. To quantify the absolute abundance of each unique TCRbeta CDR3 rearrangement, sequence reads were collapsed and filtered. Productive Simpson clonality was computed per sample as the square root of Simpson's diversity index over productive rearrangements. TCRdb re-hosts the immuneACCESS table, in-frame sequences only. Its copies lack some clones; in the studies checked, an unresolved V gene accounts for under half of them, and the cause for the rest is not known. V, J and clone size reflect that table, while D and trimming were determined from the DNA. The sample table lists 120,000 or so clones, around 90% of them with a count of one. 7.7% of the sample is in the top ten clones.

The V gene is TRBV5-4 and the J gene is TRBJ2-5; TRBD2 fits 9 bases in the junction. Source material: peripheral blood. This TCR was recovered from a human donor in a cohort sampled during active COVID-19. The DNA sequence follows: TGTGCCAGCAGCTTGAATCGTCTAGCGGGAACCCAAGAGACCCAGTACTTC. The encoded protein is CASSLNRLAGTQETQYF.